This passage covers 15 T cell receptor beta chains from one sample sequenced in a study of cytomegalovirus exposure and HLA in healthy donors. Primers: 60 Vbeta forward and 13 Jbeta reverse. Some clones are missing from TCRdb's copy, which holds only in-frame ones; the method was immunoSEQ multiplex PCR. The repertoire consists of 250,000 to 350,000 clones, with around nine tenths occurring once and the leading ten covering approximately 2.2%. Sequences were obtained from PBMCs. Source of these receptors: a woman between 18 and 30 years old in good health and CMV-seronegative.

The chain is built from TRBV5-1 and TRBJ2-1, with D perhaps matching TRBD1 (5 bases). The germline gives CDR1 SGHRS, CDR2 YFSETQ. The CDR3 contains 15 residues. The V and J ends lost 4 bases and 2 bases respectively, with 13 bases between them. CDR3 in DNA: TGCGCCAGCAGCGAGGACGTAGGGGCCTACAATGAGCAGTTCTTC. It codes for CASSEDVGAYNEQFF. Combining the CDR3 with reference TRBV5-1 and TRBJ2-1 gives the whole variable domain KAGVTQTPRYLIKTRGQQVTLSCSPISGHRSVSWYQQTPGQGLQFLFEYFSETQRNKGNFPGRFSGRQFSNSRSEMNVSTLELGDSALYLCASSEDVGAYNEQFFGPGTRLTVL.

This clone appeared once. The CDR3 reads CASSSSGGAPNTGELFF. The CDR3 DNA sequence: TGTGCCAGCAGTTCCTCAGGGGGCGCCCCGAACACCGGGGAGCTGTTTTTT. This chain joins TRBV7-3 and TRBJ2-2; 8 nucleotides agree with TRBD1. Trimming cost V 6 bases and J 0 bases; bases outside gene matches: 9. CDR3 length: 17 amino acids. Germline V gene lookup returns CDR1 SGHTA and CDR2 FQGTGA.

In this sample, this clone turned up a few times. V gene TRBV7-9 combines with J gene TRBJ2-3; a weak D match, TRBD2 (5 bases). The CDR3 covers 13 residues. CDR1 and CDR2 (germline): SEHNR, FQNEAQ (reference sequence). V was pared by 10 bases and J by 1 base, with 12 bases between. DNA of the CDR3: TGTGCCATAGAGGACTTCCGCACAGATACGCAGTATTTT. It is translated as CAIEDFRTDTQYF.

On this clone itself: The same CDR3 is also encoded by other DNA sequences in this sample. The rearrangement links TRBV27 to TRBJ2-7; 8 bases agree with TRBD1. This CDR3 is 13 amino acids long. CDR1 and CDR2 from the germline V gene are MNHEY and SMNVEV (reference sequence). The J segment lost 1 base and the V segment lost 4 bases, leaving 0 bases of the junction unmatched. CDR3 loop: CASSYRGSYEQYF. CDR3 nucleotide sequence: TGTGCCAGCAGTTACAGGGGGTCCTACGAGCAGTACTTC.

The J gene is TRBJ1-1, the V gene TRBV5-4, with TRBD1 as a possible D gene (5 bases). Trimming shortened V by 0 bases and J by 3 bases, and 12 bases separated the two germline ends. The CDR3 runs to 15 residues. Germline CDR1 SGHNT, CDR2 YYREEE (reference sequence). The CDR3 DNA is TGTGCCAGCAGCTTGGGGGGGACTTGGGACACTGAAGCTTTCTTT. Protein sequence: CASSLGGTWDTEAFF.

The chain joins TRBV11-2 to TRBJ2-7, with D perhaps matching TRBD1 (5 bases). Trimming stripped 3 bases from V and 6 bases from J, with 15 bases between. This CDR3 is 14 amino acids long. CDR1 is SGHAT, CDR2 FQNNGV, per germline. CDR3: CASSLWGAGREQYF. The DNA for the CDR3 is TGTGCCAGCAGCTTGTGGGGCGCCGGACGCGAGCAGTACTTC. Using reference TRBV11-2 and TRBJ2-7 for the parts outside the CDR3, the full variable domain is EAGVAQSPRYKIIEKRQSVAFWCNPISGHATLYWYQQILGQGPKLLIQFQNNGVVDDSQLPKDRFSAERLKGVDSTLKIQPAKLEDSAVYLCASSLWGAGREQYFGPGTRLTVT.

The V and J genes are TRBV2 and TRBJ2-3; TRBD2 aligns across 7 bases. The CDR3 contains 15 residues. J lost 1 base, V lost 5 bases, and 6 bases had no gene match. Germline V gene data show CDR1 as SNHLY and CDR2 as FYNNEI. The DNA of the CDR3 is TGTGCCAGCAGTTCCGGACTAGAGGGCACAGATACGCAGTATTTT. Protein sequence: CASSSGLEGTDTQYF.

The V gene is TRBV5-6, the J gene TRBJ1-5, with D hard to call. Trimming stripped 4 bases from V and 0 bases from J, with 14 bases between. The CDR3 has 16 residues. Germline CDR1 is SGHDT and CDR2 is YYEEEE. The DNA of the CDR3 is TGTGCCAGCAGCACCCATCAAACCTATAGCAATCAGCCCCAGCATTTT. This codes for CASSTHQTYSNQPQHF.

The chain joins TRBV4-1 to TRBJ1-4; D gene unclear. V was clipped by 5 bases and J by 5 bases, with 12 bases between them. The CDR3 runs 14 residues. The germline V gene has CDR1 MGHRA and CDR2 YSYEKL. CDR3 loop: CASSNRILNEKLFF. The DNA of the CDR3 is TGCGCCAGCAGCAATCGGATACTAAATGAAAAACTGTTTTTT.

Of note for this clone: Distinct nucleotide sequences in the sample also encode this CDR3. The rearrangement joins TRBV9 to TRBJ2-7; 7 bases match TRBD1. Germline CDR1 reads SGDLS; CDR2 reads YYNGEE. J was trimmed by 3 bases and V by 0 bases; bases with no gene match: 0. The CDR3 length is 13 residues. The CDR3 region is CASSVGDSYEQYF. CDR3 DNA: TGTGCCAGCAGCGTAGGGGACAGCTACGAGCAGTACTTC.

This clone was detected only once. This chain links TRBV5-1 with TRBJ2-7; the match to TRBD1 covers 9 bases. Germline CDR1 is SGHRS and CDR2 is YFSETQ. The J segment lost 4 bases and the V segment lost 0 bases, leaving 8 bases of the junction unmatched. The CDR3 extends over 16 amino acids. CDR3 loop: CASSLAPGQGYYEQYF. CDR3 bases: TGCGCCAGCAGCTTGGCGCCGGGACAGGGATATTACGAGCAGTACTTC.

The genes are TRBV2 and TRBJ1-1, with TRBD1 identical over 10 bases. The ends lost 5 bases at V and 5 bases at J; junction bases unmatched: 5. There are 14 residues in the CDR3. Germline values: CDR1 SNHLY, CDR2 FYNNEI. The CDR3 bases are TGTGCCAGCAGTTCGGGACAGGGGCGAACTGAAGCTTTCTTT. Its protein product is CASSSGQGRTEAFF.

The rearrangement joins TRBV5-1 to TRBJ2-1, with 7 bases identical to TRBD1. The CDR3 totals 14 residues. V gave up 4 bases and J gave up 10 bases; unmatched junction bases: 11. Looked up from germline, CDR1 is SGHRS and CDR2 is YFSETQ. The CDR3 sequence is CASSPWTGSDEQFF. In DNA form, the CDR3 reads TGCGCCAGCAGCCCGTGGACAGGTAGTGACGAGCAGTTCTTC.

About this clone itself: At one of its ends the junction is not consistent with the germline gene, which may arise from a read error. CDR3 in DNA: TGTTCCAGCAGCTCCTGGGAGGGACGAAGCTATGGCTACACCTTC. It is translated as CSSSSWEGRSYGYTF. The V call is TRBV7-9, the J call TRBJ1-2; D may be TRBD1 (5 bases). The CDR3 is made up of 15 amino acids. Germline lookup yields CDR1 SEHNR and CDR2 FQNEAQ (reference sequence).

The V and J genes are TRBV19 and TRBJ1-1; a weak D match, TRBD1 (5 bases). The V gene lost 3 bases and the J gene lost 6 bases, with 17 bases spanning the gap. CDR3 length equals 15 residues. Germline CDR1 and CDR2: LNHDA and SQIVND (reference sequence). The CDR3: CASSMFSGPGSEAFF. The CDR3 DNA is TGTGCCAGTAGTATGTTCTCAGGGCCGGGCTCTGAAGCTTTCTTT.